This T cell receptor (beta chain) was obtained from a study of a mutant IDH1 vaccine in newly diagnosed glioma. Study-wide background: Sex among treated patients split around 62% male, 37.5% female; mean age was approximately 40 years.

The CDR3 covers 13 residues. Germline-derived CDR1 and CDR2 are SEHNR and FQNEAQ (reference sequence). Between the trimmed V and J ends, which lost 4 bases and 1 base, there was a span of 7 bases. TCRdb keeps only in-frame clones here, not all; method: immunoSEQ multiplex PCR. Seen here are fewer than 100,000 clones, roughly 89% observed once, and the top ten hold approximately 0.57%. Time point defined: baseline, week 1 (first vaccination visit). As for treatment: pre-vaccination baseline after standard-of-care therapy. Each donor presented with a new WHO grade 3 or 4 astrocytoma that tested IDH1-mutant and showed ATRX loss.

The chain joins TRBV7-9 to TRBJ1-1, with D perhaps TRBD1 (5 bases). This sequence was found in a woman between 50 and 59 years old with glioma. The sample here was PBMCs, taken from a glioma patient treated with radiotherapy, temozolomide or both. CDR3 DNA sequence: TGTGCCAGCAGCTACGGGGGGAACACTGAAGCTTTCTTT. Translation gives CASSYGGNTEAFF. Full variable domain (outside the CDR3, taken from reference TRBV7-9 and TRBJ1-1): DTGVSQNPRHKITKRGQNVTFRCDPISEHNRLYWYRQTLGQGPEFLTYFQNEAQLEKSRLLSDRFSAERPKGSFSTLEIQRTEQGDSAMYLCASSYGGNTEAFFGQGTRLTVV.